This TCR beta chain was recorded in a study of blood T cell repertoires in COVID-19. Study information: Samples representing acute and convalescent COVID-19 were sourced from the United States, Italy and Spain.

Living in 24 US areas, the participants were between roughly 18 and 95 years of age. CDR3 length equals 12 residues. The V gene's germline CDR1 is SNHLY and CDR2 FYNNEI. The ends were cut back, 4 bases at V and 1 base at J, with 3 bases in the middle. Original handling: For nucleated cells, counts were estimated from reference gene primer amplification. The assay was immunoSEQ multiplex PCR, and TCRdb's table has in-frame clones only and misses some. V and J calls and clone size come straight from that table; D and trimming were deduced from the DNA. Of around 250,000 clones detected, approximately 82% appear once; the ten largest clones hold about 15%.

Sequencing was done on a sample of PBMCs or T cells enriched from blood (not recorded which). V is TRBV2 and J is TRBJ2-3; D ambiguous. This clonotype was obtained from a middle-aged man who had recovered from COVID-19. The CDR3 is CASSAGTDTQYF. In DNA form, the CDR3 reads TGTGCCAGCAGTGCGGGCACAGATACGCAGTATTTT.